This entry is about one TCR beta chain. Sequenced by immunoSEQ multiplex PCR; TCRdb stores in-frame clones only, minus some. Seen here are hundreds of thousands of clones, about 85% observed once, and the top ten hold around 3.4%. The sample is drawn from a study of blood T cell repertoires in COVID-19. Study background: PBMCs, B-cell-depleted T cells, or T cells provided the cDNA or gDNA that made up the material.

Germline V gene lookup returns CDR1 MDHEN and CDR2 SYDVKM. J was trimmed by 3 bases and V by 7 bases; bases with no gene match: 10. The CDR3 extends over 16 amino acids. The V and J genes are TRBV28 and TRBJ2-1; 9 positions agree with TRBD2. The sequencing sample was made of peripheral blood. The source of this sequence is a woman younger than 30 with acute or convalescent COVID-19. The CDR3 here is CASNPPTSGYYNEQFF. CDR3 DNA sequence: TGTGCCAGCAATCCCCCAACTAGCGGGTACTACAATGAGCAGTTCTTC.